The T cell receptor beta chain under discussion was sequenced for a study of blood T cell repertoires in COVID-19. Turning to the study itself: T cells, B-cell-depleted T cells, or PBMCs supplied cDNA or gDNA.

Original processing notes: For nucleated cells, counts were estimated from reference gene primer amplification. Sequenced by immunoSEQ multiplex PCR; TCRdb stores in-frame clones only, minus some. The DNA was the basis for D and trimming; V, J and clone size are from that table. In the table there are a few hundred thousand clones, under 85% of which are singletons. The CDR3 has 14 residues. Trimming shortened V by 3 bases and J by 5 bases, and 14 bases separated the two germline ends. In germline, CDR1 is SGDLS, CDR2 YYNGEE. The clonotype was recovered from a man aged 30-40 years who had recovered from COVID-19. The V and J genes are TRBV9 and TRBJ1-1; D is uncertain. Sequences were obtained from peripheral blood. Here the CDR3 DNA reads TGTGCCAGCAGCGCCCAGGCGGGAGGGACTGAAGCTTTCTTT. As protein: CASSAQAGGTEAFF.